Only a few counts were recorded for the clone carrying this TCR beta chain. CDR3 length: 17 residues. The germline V gene encodes CDR1 SEHNR and CDR2 FQNEAQ (reference sequence). Trimming stripped 5 bases from V and 4 bases from J, with 23 bases between. This entry belongs to a study of human T cells and chemical hapten exposure. Study in general: Once 0.01% DPC had been applied to the upper back by patch test, readings were taken at 6 days.

Indicated time point: pre-sensitization, week 0. This sample's treatment: therapeutic diphenylcyclopropenone sensitization with weekly scalp DPC. TCRdb called the RACE reads again in MiXCR, with one record for every CDR3 protein. The sample has around 120,000 distinct CDR3 sequences; roughly 12% are singletons. This TCR was recovered from a woman under 30 with alopecia areata. Some clones in this sample may be carry-over from other donors' samples. Sequenced material: whole blood, taken in connection with sensitization to the hapten diphenylcyclopropenone (DPC). The chain combines TRBV7-9 with TRBJ1-1; no definite D call. CDR3 loop: CASSHTSDSKKGTEAFF. The CDR3 DNA reads as TGTGCCAGCAGCCACACGTCCGACTCCAAAAAGGGCACTGAAGCTTTCTTT.